Listed here are 7 T cell receptor beta chains from one sample, sequenced in a study of blood T cell repertoires in COVID-19. Assay used: immunoSEQ multiplex PCR; TCRdb lists only in-frame clones, some missing. The sample gives around 160,000 clones, less than 90% of which show up once; approximately 38% is in the top ten. Input material: peripheral blood. All receptors come from a human donor in a cohort sampled during active COVID-19.

The V gene is TRBV18, the J gene TRBJ2-5, with D possibly matching TRBD2 (6 bases). Germline assignment: CDR1 KGHSH and CDR2 LQKENI. Trimming left V 4 bases short and J 4 bases short, with 10 bases between. The CDR3 has 13 amino acids. CDR3 DNA sequence: TGTGCCAGCTCACTGACTAGGGCAGAGACCCAGTACTTC. It translates to CASSLTRAETQYF.

The chain recombines TRBV9 with TRBJ1-3, with 8 bases lining up with TRBD1. The CDR3 is 17 residues long. V lost 0 bases and J lost 4; bases outside the gene matches: 9. Germline assignment: CDR1 SGDLS and CDR2 YYNGEE. CDR3 amino acids: CASSVDPTGANGNTIYF. CDR3 nucleotides: TGTGCCAGCAGCGTAGATCCGACAGGGGCAAACGGAAACACCATATATTTT.

The V and J genes are TRBV6-2 or TRBV6-3 and TRBJ2-5, with 7 bases aligning to TRBD2. Germline CDR1 reads MNHEY; CDR2 reads SVGEGT. V trimming: 0 bases; J trimming: 0 bases; junction bases outside the gene matches: 1. There are 15 residues in the CDR3. The CDR3 sequence: CASSYSAGDQETQYF. The CDR3, as DNA: TGTGCCAGCAGTTACTCTGCGGGGGACCAAGAGACCCAGTACTTC.

This rearrangement joins TRBV5-4 to TRBJ1-4, with 7 bases fitting TRBD1. Germline lookup yields CDR1 SGHNT and CDR2 YYREEE (reference sequence). J was trimmed by 5 bases and V by 6 bases; bases with no gene match: 7. This CDR3 region has 14 residues. CDR3: CASTLDRANEKLFF. The CDR3 bases are TGTGCCAGCACTCTCGACAGGGCGAATGAAAAACTGTTTTTT.

The rearrangement uses TRBV12-3 or TRBV12-4 and TRBJ2-7; possibly TRBD1 for D (5 bases). The CDR3 contains 13 residues. The ends were cut back, 5 bases at V and 4 bases at J, with 12 bases in the middle. The CDR3 DNA sequence: TGTGCCAGCAGTCAACCCCGACAGTACGAGCAGTACTTC. This encodes CASSQPRQYEQYF.

This chain uses TRBV5-1 with TRBJ2-7; unclear D gene. Germline CDR1 and CDR2: SGHRS and YFSETQ. The CDR3 covers 12 residues. Trimming shortened V by 0 bases and J by 3 bases, and 4 bases separated the two germline ends. This chain's CDR3 is CASSLDIYEQYF. The CDR3 coding sequence is TGCGCCAGCAGCTTGGACATCTACGAGCAGTACTTC.

This chain links TRBV6-2 or TRBV6-3 with TRBJ2-1; the D is unclear. CDR3 length: 14 residues. With 0 bases removed from V and 7 bases from J, the gap between germline ends came to 10 bases. From germline, CDR1 is MNHEY and CDR2 SVGEGT. CDR3 coding DNA: TGTGCCAGCAGTTACTCAACCTCCAGAAATGAGCAGTTCTTC. This encodes CASSYSTSRNEQFF.